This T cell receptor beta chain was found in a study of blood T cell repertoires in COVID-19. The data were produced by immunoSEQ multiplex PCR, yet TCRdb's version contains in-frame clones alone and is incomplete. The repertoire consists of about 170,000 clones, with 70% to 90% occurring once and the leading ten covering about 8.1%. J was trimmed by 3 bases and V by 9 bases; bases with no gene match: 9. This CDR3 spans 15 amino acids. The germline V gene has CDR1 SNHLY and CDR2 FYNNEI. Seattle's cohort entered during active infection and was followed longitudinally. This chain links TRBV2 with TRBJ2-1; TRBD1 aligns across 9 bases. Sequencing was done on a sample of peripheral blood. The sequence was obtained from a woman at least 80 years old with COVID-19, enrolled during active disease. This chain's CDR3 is CASRRRDRVYNEQFF. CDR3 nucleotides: TGTGCCAGTAGGAGGAGGGACAGGGTCTACAATGAGCAGTTCTTC.